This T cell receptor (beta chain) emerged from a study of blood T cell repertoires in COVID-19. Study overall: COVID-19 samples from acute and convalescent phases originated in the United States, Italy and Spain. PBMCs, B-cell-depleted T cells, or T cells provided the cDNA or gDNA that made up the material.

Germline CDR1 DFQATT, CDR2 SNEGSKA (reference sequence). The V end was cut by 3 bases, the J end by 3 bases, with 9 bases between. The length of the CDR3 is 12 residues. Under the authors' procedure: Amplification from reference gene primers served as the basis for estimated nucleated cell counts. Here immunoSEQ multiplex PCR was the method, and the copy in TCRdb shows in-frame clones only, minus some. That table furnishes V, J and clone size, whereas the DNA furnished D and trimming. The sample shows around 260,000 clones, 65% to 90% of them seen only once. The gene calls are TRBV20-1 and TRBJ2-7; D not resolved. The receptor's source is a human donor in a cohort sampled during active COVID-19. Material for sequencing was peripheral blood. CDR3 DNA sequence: TGCAGTGCTAGTGGGCAAAACTACGAGCAGTACTTC. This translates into CSASGQNYEQYF.